Shown below are 17 T cell receptor beta chains from a single sample sequenced in a study of T cells in Graves' hyperthyroidism and ophthalmopathy. Using RNA transcripts as the source, TCR beta CDR3 regions were amplified. Using the HTBI primer set, a first-round RT-PCR was run on the TCR CDR3. TCRdb reprocessed the multiplex PCR reads via MiXCR and lists one record per CDR3 protein. The sample lists around 520,000 distinct CDR3 sequences; approximately 14% were seen once. Sequencing used blood. These receptor sequences come from a woman between 35 and 50 years old with Graves' hyperthyroidism.

This clonotype was detected only a few times. This sequence joins TRBV5-1 and TRBJ2-7; 13 nucleotides agree with TRBD2. The CDR3 has 17 residues. V lost 2 bases, J lost 1 base, and 6 bases stayed unmatched. Per the germline V gene, CDR1 is SGHRS and CDR2 is YFSETQ. CDR3 sequence (DNA): TGCGCCAGCAGCTTAGGGACTAGCGGGGCCCTGTCCTACGAGCAGTACTTC. The encoded protein is CASSLGTSGALSYEQYF.

This clonotype was found many times. The chain recombines TRBV28 with TRBJ2-7; D remains ambiguous. This CDR3 spans 12 amino acids. The germline gives CDR1 MDHEN, CDR2 SYDVKM. V dropped 4 bases and J dropped 5 bases, with 9 bases sitting between them. The CDR3 coding sequence is TGTGCCAGCAGTTCCTCGGGTCACGAGCAGTACTTC. This codes for CASSSSGHEQYF.

This clonotype has ten or more counts. The chain carries TRBV5-6 and TRBJ1-1; D remains ambiguous. The CDR3 loop spans 15 amino acids. The V end was cut by 0 bases, the J end by 1 base, with 10 bases between. Germline CDR1 reads SGHDT; CDR2 reads YYEEEE. CDR3 sequence (DNA): TGTGCCAGCAGCTTGGAGGCTGTGGGGAACACTGAAGCTTTCTTT. It translates to CASSLEAVGNTEAFF.

This clonotype occurred a few times. The V gene is TRBV20-1, the J gene TRBJ2-1, with TRBD2 identical over 10 bases. Germline loops: CDR1 DFQATT, CDR2 SNEGSKA (reference sequence). The CDR3 runs to 14 residues. Germline trimming cut 0 bases from V and 6 bases from J; bases unmatched to any gene: 2. The CDR3 protein is CSARDASGSNEQFF. The DNA of the CDR3 is TGCAGTGCTAGAGATGCTAGCGGGAGCAATGAGCAGTTCTTC.

This clonotype appeared many times. The V call is TRBV28, the J call TRBJ1-2; D gene ambiguous. Deletions cut 7 bases from V and 5 bases from J, with 23 bases between. Germline V gene sequence: CDR1 MDHEN, CDR2 SYDVKM. The CDR3 runs to 16 residues. CDR3 protein: CASTPGMSQTLYGYTF. CDR3 DNA sequence: TGTGCCAGCACCCCGGGAATGAGCCAGACCTTATATGGCTACACCTTC.

This clonotype has a handful of counts. The chain uses TRBV27 and TRBJ2-1, with TRBD1 matching 8 bases. The CDR3 sequence is 15 residues long. Germline assignment: CDR1 MNHEY and CDR2 SMNVEV (reference sequence). Trimming took 7 bases from V and 9 from J; bases not matched to a gene: 14. The CDR3: CASTPRTGWRSEQFF. Written as DNA, the CDR3 is TGTGCCAGCACCCCGCGGACAGGGTGGAGGAGTGAGCAGTTCTTC.

This clonotype occurred many times. The chain employs TRBV12-3 or TRBV12-4 and TRBJ2-7, with 8 bases that match TRBD2. There are 17 residues in the CDR3. The junction had 19 bases not matched to a gene; V was cut back by 5 bases and J by 7 bases. CDR3 residues: CASSGDLDREGLEEQYF. CDR3 sequence (DNA): TGTGCCAGCAGTGGGGACTTGGATCGGGAGGGCCTGGAAGAGCAGTACTTC.

This rearrangement joins TRBV2 to TRBJ1-1; a possible D gene is TRBD1 (6 bases). Germline CDR1 and CDR2: SNHLY and FYNNEI. The CDR3 runs 11 residues. V lost 5 bases and J lost 6, with 7 bases in between. CDR3 nucleotide sequence: TGTGCCAGCAGTCGGACAGCTGAAGCTTTCTTT. Translation gives CASSRTAEAFF.

J is TRBJ1-5 and V is TRBV6-2 or TRBV6-3; 12 nucleotides line up with TRBD1. Germline CDR1 reads MNHEY; CDR2 reads SVGEGT. The CDR3 has 17 amino acids. J lost 0 bases, V lost 5 bases, and 5 bases had no gene match. The CDR3 coding sequence is TGTGCCAGCAGTGCCCCGGGACAGGGGGCTAGCAATCAGCCCCAGCATTTT. Translated, it gives CASSAPGQGASNQPQHF.

This clonotype has ten or more counts. This chain links TRBV20-1 with TRBJ2-1; 10 nucleotides align to TRBD2. After removal of 6 bases from V and 4 bases from J, the junction contained 15 bases not matched to a gene. This CDR3 has 17 amino acids. Germline values: CDR1 DFQATT, CDR2 SNEGSKA (reference sequence). CDR3 amino acids: CSANPPFGLAVYNEQFF. The CDR3 DNA sequence: TGCAGTGCGAATCCCCCTTTCGGACTAGCGGTATACAATGAGCAGTTCTTC.

This CDR3 reads CSARGGRAEREQYF. CDR3 bases: TGCAGTGCTAGAGGCGGGAGGGCCGAACGCGAGCAGTACTTC. This sequence joins TRBV20-1 and TRBJ2-7; 9 nucleotides agree with TRBD2. Germline CDR1 and CDR2: DFQATT and SNEGSKA (reference sequence). The CDR3 covers 14 residues. V was pared by 1 base and J by 6 bases, with 7 bases of the junction left unmatched.

This clonotype has ten or more counts. V and J are TRBV12-3 or TRBV12-4 and TRBJ2-1; D is uncertain. The V end lost 6 bases, the J end lost 6 bases, and 18 bases lay between the germline ends. The CDR3 loop spans 15 amino acids. The CDR3 protein is CASSGDSVSGNEQFF. In nucleotides, the CDR3 is TGTGCCAGCAGCGGAGACTCAGTATCGGGCAATGAGCAGTTCTTC.

This clonotype was counted at least ten times. The chain joins TRBV7-8 to TRBJ2-7; a weak D match, TRBD1 (6 bases). V shed 3 bases and J shed 2 bases, with 17 bases lying between them. The V gene's germline CDR1 is SGHVS and CDR2 FQNEAQ. The CDR3 has 16 residues. CDR3 protein: CASSFGEGEFTYEQYF. The CDR3 region has the DNA TGTGCCAGCAGCTTCGGAGAGGGGGAGTTTACCTACGAGCAGTACTTC.

This clonotype was recorded at least ten times. Here the CDR3 reads CASSSVFSEQYF. Here the CDR3 DNA reads TGTGCCAGCAGTTCGGTCTTCTCCGAGCAGTACTTC. V gene TRBV28 combines with J gene TRBJ2-7; D unresolved. The V gene lost 4 bases and the J gene lost 6 bases, with 10 bases spanning the gap. CDR1 is MDHEN, CDR2 SYDVKM, per germline. The CDR3 spans 12 residues.

This chain connects TRBV5-1 to TRBJ1-6; D not resolved. The V end was cut by 5 bases, the J end by 10 bases, with 10 bases between. Germline V gene lookup returns CDR1 SGHRS and CDR2 YFSETQ. This CDR3 has 12 amino acids. The CDR3 spells CASSPTESPLHF. In nucleotides, the CDR3 is TGCGCCAGCAGTCCGACCGAATCACCCCTCCACTTT.

The table lists this clonotype with many counts. The chain couples TRBV10-3 to TRBJ1-2; maybe TRBD1 (5 bases). The V and J ends lost 4 bases and 4 bases respectively, with 10 bases between them. Germline-derived CDR1 and CDR2 are ENHRY and SYGVKD. The CDR3 has 13 amino acids. The CDR3 coding sequence is TGTGCCATCAGTGCCGACAGACTCTATGGCTACACCTTC. It codes for CAISADRLYGYTF.

The CDR3 protein is CASSPVPQGVKTNEKLFF. The DNA of the CDR3 is TGTGCCAGCTCACCAGTTCCCCAGGGAGTCAAGACTAATGAAAAACTGTTTTTT. The gene calls are TRBV18 and TRBJ1-4; TRBD1 might be the D (5 bases). Germline loops: CDR1 KGHSH, CDR2 LQKENI. Trimming shortened V by 2 bases and J by 2 bases, and 18 bases separated the two germline ends. The CDR3 loop spans 18 amino acids. The full variable domain, in which reference TRBV18 and TRBJ1-4 provide the parts outside the CDR3, is NAGVMQNPRHLVRRRGQEARLRCSPMKGHSHVYWYRQLPEEGLKFMVYLQKENIIDESGMPKERFSAEFPKEGPSILRIQQVVRGDSAAYFCASSPVPQGVKTNEKLFFGSGTQLSVL.